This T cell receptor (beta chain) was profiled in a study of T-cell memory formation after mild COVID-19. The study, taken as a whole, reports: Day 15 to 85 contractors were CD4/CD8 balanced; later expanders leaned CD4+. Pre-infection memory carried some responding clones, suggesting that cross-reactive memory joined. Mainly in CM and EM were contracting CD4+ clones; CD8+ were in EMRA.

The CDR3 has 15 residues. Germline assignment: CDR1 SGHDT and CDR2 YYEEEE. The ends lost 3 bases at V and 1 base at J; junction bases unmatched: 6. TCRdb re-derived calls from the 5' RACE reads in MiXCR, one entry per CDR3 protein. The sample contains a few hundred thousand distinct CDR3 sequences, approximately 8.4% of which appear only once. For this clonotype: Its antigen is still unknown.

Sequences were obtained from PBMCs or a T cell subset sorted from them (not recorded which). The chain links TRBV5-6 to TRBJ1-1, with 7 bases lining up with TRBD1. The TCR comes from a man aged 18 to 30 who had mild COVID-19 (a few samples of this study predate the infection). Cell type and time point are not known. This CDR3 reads CASSWGQIKNTEAFF. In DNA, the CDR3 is TGTGCCAGCAGCTGGGGACAGATTAAGAACACTGAAGCTTTCTTT.